Presented here are 2 T cell receptor beta chains from one specimen sequenced in a study of regulatory dendritic cells for organ transplantation. The repertoire was sequenced with immunoSEQ multiplex PCR; TCRdb's copy has only in-frame clones and lacks some. The table has around 10,000 clones, around 65% seen once; the top ten hold approximately 20%. The sequenced sample was memory CD8+ T cells from blood. This sample's subset: CD45RO+ memory T cells. The receptors shown here come from a human donor in good health.

The chain couples TRBV13 to TRBJ1-3; D is unclear. The germline V gene has CDR1 PRHDT and CDR2 FYEKMQ (reference sequence). V shed 4 bases and J shed 2 bases, with 3 bases lying between them. The CDR3 totals 12 residues. The CDR3 DNA sequence: TGTGCCAGCAGCTCCCCTGGAAACACCATATATTTT. Protein product: CASSSPGNTIYF.

This clone has only one observation. The chain employs TRBV28 and TRBJ2-7; D is possibly TRBD2 (6 bases). The CDR3 length is 16 residues. Deletions cut 2 bases from V and 2 bases from J, with 16 bases between. Germline loops: CDR1 MDHEN, CDR2 SYDVKM. The CDR3 reads CASSLDSRVAAYEQYF. DNA of the CDR3: TGTGCCAGCAGTTTAGACTCTAGGGTAGCGGCCTACGAGCAGTACTTC.